One and the same sample provided the 28 T cell receptor beta chains below, sequenced in a study of blood T cell repertoires in COVID-19. Generated by immunoSEQ multiplex PCR, the TCRdb table keeps only in-frame clones and is missing some. The sample carries roughly 410,000 clones, around 89% recorded once. Sample: peripheral blood. All receptors derive from a woman in her 40s with COVID-19, enrolled during active disease.

The chain employs TRBV7-2 and TRBJ1-2, with 8 bases that match TRBD1. The CDR3 sequence is 14 residues long. The V segment lost 1 base and the J segment 5 bases; nucleotides outside the gene matches: 3. The germline V gene encodes CDR1 SGHTA and CDR2 FQGNSA. The CDR3: CASSLEQGGYGYTF. CDR3 sequence (DNA): TGTGCCAGCAGCTTAGAACAGGGGGGATATGGCTACACCTTC.

J is TRBJ2-7 and V is TRBV5-5; tentatively, D is TRBD2 (6 bases). Between the trimmed V and J ends, which lost 4 bases and 0 bases, there was a span of 17 bases. Germline V gene sequence: CDR1 SGHKS, CDR2 YYEKEE (reference sequence). The CDR3 is 16 residues long. The CDR3, as DNA: TGTGCCAGCAGCCTTAGCATCGCGGGGAGCTCCTACGAGCAGTACTTC. Translated, it gives CASSLSIAGSSYEQYF.

V and J are TRBV29-1 and TRBJ2-1, with D possibly TRBD2 on 6 matching bases. V lost 8 bases and J lost 6, with 11 bases in between. The CDR3 sequence is 11 residues long. Germline CDR1 is SQVTM and CDR2 is ANQGSEA. CDR3 bases: TGCAGCCTGACTAGTTTCAATGAGCAGTTCTTC. This translates into CSLTSFNEQFF.

The V and J genes are TRBV19 and TRBJ1-5, with 7 bases that match TRBD1. This CDR3 spans 14 amino acids. Looked up from germline, CDR1 is LNHDA and CDR2 is SQIVND (reference sequence). J gave up 3 bases and V 4 bases, and 3 bases lay outside the gene matches. CDR3 nucleotide sequence: TGTGCCAGTAGTAGACAGGGAAACAATCAGCCCCAGCATTTT. Amino acids: CASSRQGNNQPQHF.

The chain is built from TRBV6-1 and TRBJ1-5, with D perhaps TRBD1 (5 bases). The germline V gene has CDR1 MNHNS and CDR2 SASEGT. CDR3 length: 14 residues. Trimming took off 3 bases at V and 6 bases at J, with 12 bases between the two ends. The DNA of the CDR3 is TGTGCCAGCAGTGACCCTCAGGGTTTTCAGCCCCAGCATTTT. Its translation: CASSDPQGFQPQHF.

The chain uses TRBV5-4 and TRBJ1-4, with 8 bases aligning to TRBD1. Germline CDR1 and CDR2: SGHNT and YYREEE (reference sequence). The CDR3 runs to 14 residues. V lost 4 bases and J lost 7; bases outside the gene matches: 6. CDR3 sequence reads: CASSQDRVVEKLFF. The DNA of the CDR3 is TGTGCCAGCAGCCAGGACAGGGTTGTTGAAAAACTGTTTTTT.

The chain links TRBV4-1 to TRBJ2-7; weak D call: TRBD1 (5 bases). Germline V CDR1 and CDR2: MGHRA, YSYEKL. Trimming removed 1 base from V and 0 bases from J, with 19 bases in between. The CDR3 has 18 residues. Here the CDR3 DNA reads TGCGCCAGCAGCCAAGCTCCCGCAGGAACAAGGGGCTCCTACGAGCAGTACTTC. Its translation is CASSQAPAGTRGSYEQYF.

This clone was seen a single time. The chain joins TRBV5-1 to TRBJ2-1; tentative D call: TRBD2 (6 bases). CDR1 is SGHRS and CDR2 is YFSETQ in the germline V gene. The length of the CDR3 is 17 residues. V was cut by 0 bases and J by 5 bases, with 18 bases left in between. The CDR3, as DNA: TGCGCCAGCAGCTTGGGTGCGGGAAGCCCGCCCCACAATGAGCAGTTCTTC. Translated: CASSLGAGSPPHNEQFF.

The chain carries TRBV11-3 and TRBJ2-3, with D possibly being TRBD2 (7 bases). This CDR3 region has 16 residues. V lost 5 bases, J lost 1 base, and 16 bases lay in between. Germline V gene sequence: CDR1 SGHNT, CDR2 YENEEA. CDR3 sequence (DNA): TGTGCCAGCAGCCAGGACAGCGGGGTAGGCACAGATACGCAGTATTTT. Translated: CASSQDSGVGTDTQYF.

The genes are TRBV5-1 and TRBJ2-7; weak D call: TRBD1 (7 bases). Germline loops: CDR1 SGHRS, CDR2 YFSETQ. There are 14 residues in the CDR3. Between the trimmed V and J ends, which lost 0 bases and 5 bases, there was a span of 12 bases. Here the CDR3 reads CASSLARGAHEQYF. DNA for the CDR3: TGCGCCAGCAGCTTGGCCAGGGGGGCGCACGAGCAGTACTTC.

This rearrangement joins TRBV3-1 (or the pseudogene TRBV3-2) to TRBJ2-7, with a weak D call TRBD1 (6 bases). Trimming shortened V by 1 base and J by 6 bases, and 13 bases separated the two germline ends. The CDR3 has 14 residues. Per the germline V gene, CDR1 is LGHDT and CDR2 is YNNKEL (reference sequence). The CDR3 here is CASSQVGRGTEQYF. In DNA form, the CDR3 reads TGTGCCAGCAGCCAAGTGGGCAGGGGAACCGAGCAGTACTTC.

V is TRBV28 and J is TRBJ1-2; 7 nucleotides agree with TRBD1. This CDR3 has 13 residues. J gave up 8 bases and V 7 bases, and 10 bases lay outside the gene matches. Germline CDR1 MDHEN, CDR2 SYDVKM. CDR3 region: CASNVEGAGGYTF. CDR3 sequence (DNA): TGTGCCAGCAACGTCGAGGGGGCGGGAGGCTACACCTTC.

The chain combines TRBV12-5 with TRBJ2-1; 9 positions match TRBD1. The V gene end was trimmed by 2 bases and the J gene end by 6 bases; junction bases not matched to a gene: 23. The CDR3 runs to 21 residues. Germline values: CDR1 LGHNT, CDR2 FRNRAP. The CDR3 DNA reads as TGTGCTAGTGGTTTGTCCACCGTCCGGGACAGGGCAAGAGTAAGGGGCAATGAGCAGTTCTTC. It yields the protein CASGLSTVRDRARVRGNEQFF. Together with reference TRBV12-5 and TRBJ2-1, the CDR3 gives the full variable domain: DARVTQTPRHKVTEMGQEVTMRCQPILGHNTVFWYRQTMMQGLELLAYFRNRAPLDDSGMPKDRFSAEMPDATLATLKIQPSEPRDSAVYFCASGLSTVRDRARVRGNEQFFGPGTRLTVL.

This clone was counted a single time. The chain employs TRBV4-3 and TRBJ2-7; D is perhaps TRBD2 (5 bases). Germline loops: CDR1 LGHNA, CDR2 YSLEER. Trimming pared 0 bases from V and 2 bases from J, leaving 11 bases between. CDR3 length: 15 amino acids. The CDR3 protein is CASSQEGSLAYEQYF. CDR3 DNA sequence: TGCGCCAGCAGCCAAGAAGGGAGTCTAGCCTACGAGCAGTACTTC.

J is TRBJ2-3 and V is TRBV7-9; TRBD1 agrees at 7 bases. V dropped 2 bases and J dropped 4; count of bases not matched to a gene: 3. Germline V CDR1 and CDR2: SEHNR, FQNEAQ (reference sequence). This CDR3 contains 14 residues. The CDR3 DNA follows: TGTGCCAGCAGCTTATTCCAGGGGGCAGATACGCAGTATTTT. Its protein product is CASSLFQGADTQYF.

For this clone: One end of the junction does not line up with germline, which may come from a read error. The chain couples TRBV7-7 to TRBJ2-5; D may be TRBD1 (6 bases). Germline CDR1 is SSHAT and CDR2 is FNYEAQ (reference sequence). The CDR3 is 13 amino acids. The CDR3, as DNA: TGTGCTAGCAGCGGACAGTACCAAGAGACCCAGTACTTC. Translation: CASSGQYQETQYF.

This clone was recorded a few times. The same CDR3 arises from other DNA sequences in this sample as well. The chain links TRBV5-1 to TRBJ1-1; D call uncertain. CDR1 is SGHRS and CDR2 is YFSETQ in the germline V gene. Trimming pared 1 base from V and 3 bases from J, leaving 4 bases between. There are 12 residues in the CDR3. For the CDR3, the DNA is TGCGCCAGCAGCTTGCGGGACACTGAAGCTTTCTTT. This encodes CASSLRDTEAFF.

This sequence joins TRBV27 and TRBJ2-3, with TRBD1 matching 8 bases. The CDR3 consists of 15 residues. The germline gives CDR1 MNHEY, CDR2 SMNVEV (reference sequence). Trimming at V came to 5 bases and at J to 3 bases, leaving 7 bases not matched to a gene. CDR3 sequence reads: CASSTRTGRTDTQYF. CDR3 sequence (DNA): TGTGCCAGCAGTACCCGGACAGGGAGGACAGATACGCAGTATTTT.

This clone came up once. V and J are TRBV30 and TRBJ2-7; a possible D gene is TRBD1 (6 bases). This CDR3 is 14 amino acids long. The germline gives CDR1 GTSNPN, CDR2 SVGIG (reference sequence). The V gene lost 0 bases and the J gene lost 0 bases, with 9 bases spanning the gap. Here the CDR3 DNA reads TGTGCCTGGAGTGTAGGGGGAATCTCCTACGAGCAGTACTTC. This encodes CAWSVGGISYEQYF.

The chain uses TRBV11-2 and TRBJ2-4, with D unclear. Germline V gene lookup returns CDR1 SGHAT and CDR2 FQNNGV. The CDR3 is made up of 17 amino acids. V was clipped by 3 bases and J by 0 bases, with 15 bases between them. CDR3 amino acids: CASSLAELSLAKNIQYF. In DNA, the CDR3 is TGTGCCAGCAGCTTGGCGGAGCTGTCACTAGCCAAAAACATTCAGTACTTC.

CDR3 nucleotide sequence: TGTGCCAGCAGTGGCCCCGCCGGGAGTATCGCCTACGAGCAGTACTTC. Its protein is CASSGPAGSIAYEQYF. This chain connects TRBV2 to TRBJ2-7; D possibly corresponds to TRBD2 (6 bases). CDR1 is SNHLY and CDR2 is FYNNEI in the germline V gene. The CDR3 runs 16 residues. V lost 4 bases to trimming and J lost 2 bases, with 18 bases between them.

As DNA, the CDR3 is TGTGCCAGCAGTCGGCTTGTTGGGGCCACCGCAGATACGCAGTATTTT. Residues: CASSRLVGATADTQYF. This sequence joins TRBV28 and TRBJ2-3; possibly TRBD1 for D (5 bases). The V end was cut by 5 bases, the J end by 4 bases, with 19 bases between. This CDR3 region has 16 residues. Germline V gene sequence: CDR1 MDHEN, CDR2 SYDVKM.

The chain couples TRBV4-1 to TRBJ1-1, with 9 nucleotides matching TRBD1. V gave up 3 bases and J gave up 5 bases; unmatched junction bases: 7. This CDR3 has 15 amino acids. The V gene's germline CDR1 is MGHRA and CDR2 YSYEKL. CDR3 in DNA: TGCGCCAGCAGCCACCAGAACAGGGGGCCGACTGAAGCTTTCTTT. As protein: CASSHQNRGPTEAFF.

The V gene is TRBV9, the J gene TRBJ1-1; tentatively, D is TRBD1 (6 bases). The V end was cut by 3 bases, the J end by 0 bases, with 9 bases between. Germline V gene data show CDR1 as SGDLS and CDR2 as YYNGEE. The length of the CDR3 is 14 residues. In nucleotides, the CDR3 is TGTGCCAGCAGCGCGACAGGTGTGAACACTGAAGCTTTCTTT. Translation gives CASSATGVNTEAFF.

The CDR3 here is CASSLMPSGTSTDTQYF. The CDR3 DNA sequence: TGTGCCAGCAGCTTAATGCCTAGCGGGACCAGCACAGATACGCAGTATTTT. The J gene is TRBJ2-3, the V gene TRBV11-2; 9 positions match TRBD2. Trimming removed 2 bases from V and 0 bases from J; junction bases left unmatched: 6. From germline, CDR1 is SGHAT and CDR2 FQNNGV. This CDR3 has 17 amino acids. Full variable domain (outside the CDR3, taken from reference TRBV11-2 and TRBJ2-3): EAGVAQSPRYKIIEKRQSVAFWCNPISGHATLYWYQQILGQGPKLLIQFQNNGVVDDSQLPKDRFSAERLKGVDSTLKIQPAKLEDSAVYLCASSLMPSGTSTDTQYFGPGTRLTVL.

With respect to this clone: This CDR3 is also generated by other DNA sequences in the sample. The V and J genes are TRBV19 and TRBJ1-5; D ambiguous. Germline-derived CDR1 and CDR2 are LNHDA and SQIVND (reference sequence). The CDR3 has 13 amino acids. Trimming took off 6 bases at V and 7 bases at J, with 13 bases between the two ends. CDR3 nucleotides: TGTGCCAGTAGGGGCGGGTCCGGACAGCCCCAGCATTTT. It yields the protein CASRGGSGQPQHF.

The rearrangement joins TRBV20-1 to TRBJ2-7, with 12 bases that match TRBD1. V trimming: 3 bases; J trimming: 4 bases; junction bases outside the gene matches: 10. Germline V lookup: CDR1 DFQATT, CDR2 SNEGSKA (reference sequence). The CDR3 contains 16 residues. CDR3 in DNA: TGCAGTGCTAGTTTCGGAAGGGACAGGGGGCTTTACGAGCAGTACTTC. Protein product: CSASFGRDRGLYEQYF.

V and J are TRBV18 and TRBJ1-1; 9 nucleotides match TRBD1. The CDR3 covers 16 residues. The ends lost 3 bases at V and 1 base at J; junction bases unmatched: 6. Per the germline V gene, CDR1 is KGHSH and CDR2 is LQKENI. CDR3 residues: CASSPTGGAGNTEAFF. The CDR3 DNA reads as TGTGCCAGCTCACCCACAGGGGGCGCAGGGAACACTGAAGCTTTCTTT.